The source of this T cell receptor beta chain is a study of siplizumab effects on memory and regulatory T cells. On this clone itself: Its antigen remains unknown.

Sequenced by immunoSEQ multiplex PCR; TCRdb stores in-frame clones only, minus some. The repertoire holds some 15,000 clones, with 45% to 50% as singletons. Trimming pared 0 bases from V and 2 bases from J, leaving 11 bases between. Germline V lookup: CDR1 SGDLS, CDR2 YYNGEE. The CDR3 is 16 amino acids. Notes on the study in general: Most proliferating CD4+ or CD8+ clones, roughly 75-97%, had no naive or memory assignment. Of the alloreactive clones, only a minor fraction mapped to unstimulated subsets. There appeared to be greater diversity in naive T cells than in memory cells, and naive T cells seemed major contributors to the alloresponse.

Coculturing at 37°C lasted 5 to 7 days for the mixed lymphocyte reaction cells. Responder PBMCs received a CFSE label and stimulator PBMCs a Violet Dye label, and the cells were mixed 1:1. The sequence derives from a human donor in good health; the cells came from an allogeneic mixed lymphocyte reaction. The sample consisted of CFSE-low (dividing) CD4+ T cells sorted from an allogeneic mixed lymphocyte reaction. This chain links TRBV9 with TRBJ2-2; D ambiguous. This CDR3 reads CASSVGRMYNTGELFF. In DNA, the CDR3 is TGTGCCAGCAGCGTAGGTCGGATGTATAACACCGGGGAGCTGTTTTTT.